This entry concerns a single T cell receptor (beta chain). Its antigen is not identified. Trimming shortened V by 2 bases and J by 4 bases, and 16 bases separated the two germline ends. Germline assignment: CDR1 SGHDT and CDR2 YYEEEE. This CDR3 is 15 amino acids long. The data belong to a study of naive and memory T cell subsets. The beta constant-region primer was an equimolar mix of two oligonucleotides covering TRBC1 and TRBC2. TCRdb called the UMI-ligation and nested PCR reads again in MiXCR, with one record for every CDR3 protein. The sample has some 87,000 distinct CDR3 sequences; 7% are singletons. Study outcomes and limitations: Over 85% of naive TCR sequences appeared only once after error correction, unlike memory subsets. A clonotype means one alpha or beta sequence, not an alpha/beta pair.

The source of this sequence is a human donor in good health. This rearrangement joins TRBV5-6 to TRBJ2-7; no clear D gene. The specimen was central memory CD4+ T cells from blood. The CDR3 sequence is CASSFLLLRPYEQYF. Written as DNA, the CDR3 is TGTGCCAGCAGCTTCCTCTTGCTCCGCCCGTACGAGCAGTACTTC.